Listed below are T cell receptor beta chains from one sample, sequenced in a study of human T cells and chemical hapten exposure. TCRdb recomputed calls from the RACE reads with MiXCR, one row per CDR3 protein. This table has roughly 62,000 distinct CDR3 sequences, roughly an eighth appearing once. Sequences were derived from whole blood, sampled in connection with sensitization to the hapten diphenylcyclopropenone (DPC). Receptors originate from a man aged 30 to 39 with alopecia areata. Some clones in this sample may be carry-over from other donors' samples. CDR3s include the opening cysteine and the closing phenylalanine or tryptophan. The order of the fields is clone size, J gene, D gene, CDR3 length, V gene, CDR3 DNA, CDR3 protein. The D gene is left open where the match is weak. Rows may omit the clone size; those that give it use once, few, many or a size class.

size: -; J: TRBJ2-1; D: TRBD2; length: 15; V: TRBV7-2; DNA: TGTGCCAGCAGCCGTAGCGGGGGCGTATACAATGAGCAGTTCTTC; CDR3: CASSRSGGVYNEQFF
size: many; J: TRBJ2-7; D: -; length: 16; V: TRBV29-1; DNA: TGCAGCGTCGCCTCCGGTCGAGGGTTCTACTCCTACGAGCAGTACTTC; CDR3: CSVASGRGFYSYEQYF
size: few; J: TRBJ1-2; D: -; length: 15; V: TRBV7-8; DNA: TGTGCCAGCAGCTTAATGAGGGACGGTAGAAATGGCTACACCTTC; CDR3: CASSLMRDGRNGYTF
size: few; J: TRBJ1-2; D: -; length: 13; V: TRBV24-1; DNA: TGTGCCACCAGTGACGGGGGAAACTATGGCTACACCTTC; CDR3: CATSDGGNYGYTF
size: many; J: TRBJ2-3; D: -; length: 16; V: TRBV9; DNA: TGTGCCAGCAGCGTAGATTGGGCTTCGGGCACAGATACGCAGTATTTT; CDR3: CASSVDWASGTDTQYF
size: -; J: TRBJ2-2; D: -; length: 16; V: TRBV12-3/TRBV12-4; DNA: TGTGCCAGCAGTTTATTGGACAAGAAAAACACCGGGGAGCTGTTTTTT; CDR3: CASSLLDKKNTGELFF
size: many; J: TRBJ1-1; D: TRBD1; length: 13; V: TRBV18; DNA: TGTGCCAGCTCACCAAGCAACAGGGGTGAAGCTTTCTTT; CDR3: CASSPSNRGEAFF
size: -; J: TRBJ2-2; D: -; length: 13; V: TRBV29-1; DNA: TGCAGCGGACAGCGGATGAACACCGGGGAGCTGTTTTTT; CDR3: CSGQRMNTGELFF
size: -; J: TRBJ2-7; D: -; length: 14; V: TRBV5-4; DNA: TGTGCCAGCAGCTTGGGGGATACGACCTACGAGCAGTACTTC; CDR3: CASSLGDTTYEQYF
size: many; J: TRBJ1-1; D: -; length: 13; V: TRBV6-6; DNA: TGTGCCAGCAGTTTCCCGGGGAACACTGAAGCTTTCTTT; CDR3: CASSFPGNTEAFF
size: -; J: TRBJ1-1; D: -; length: 14; V: TRBV6-6; DNA: TGTGCCAGCAGTCCGACAACACTGAACACTGAAGCTTTCTTT; CDR3: CASSPTTLNTEAFF
size: few; J: TRBJ2-3; D: -; length: 16; V: TRBV7-2; DNA: TGTGCCAGCAGCGTCCTAGGACTGGGGGATGTAGATACGCAGTATTTT; CDR3: CASSVLGLGDVDTQYF
size: -; J: TRBJ1-5; D: -; length: 15; V: TRBV10-3; DNA: TGTGCCATCAGTTCACTAGGCAGAATCAGTCAGCCCCAGCATTTT; CDR3: CAISSLGRISQPQHF
size: -; J: TRBJ1-2; D: -; length: 15; V: TRBV7-9; DNA: TGTGCCAGCAGCTTACCCGACACCGATAAAAATGGCTACACCTTC; CDR3: CASSLPDTDKNGYTF
size: -; J: TRBJ1-5; D: TRBD1; length: 18; V: TRBV7-8; DNA: TGTGCCAGCAGCTTAGGGCAGGGGGCGAAGAGAGGGAATCAGCCCCAGCATTTT; CDR3: CASSLGQGAKRGNQPQHF
size: few; J: TRBJ2-7; D: TRBD1; length: 15; V: TRBV7-3; DNA: TGTGCCAGCAGCCCCGGGACAGGAATTTCCTACGAGCAGTACTTC; CDR3: CASSPGTGISYEQYF
size: many; J: TRBJ1-2; D: -; length: 15; V: TRBV12-3/TRBV12-4; DNA: TGTGCCAGCAGTTTCTTCGGGGGGCAAAGCTATGGCTACACCTTC; CDR3: CASSFFGGQSYGYTF
size: few; J: TRBJ2-7; D: -; length: 15; V: TRBV11-2; DNA: TGTGCCAGCAGCCCCGCTTATGACAGCTCCTACGAGCAGTACTTC; CDR3: CASSPAYDSSYEQYF
size: many; J: TRBJ2-1; D: TRBD2; length: 13; V: TRBV29-1; DNA: TGCAGCGGCGAGGCTAGCGGGGGCAGTGAGCAGTTCTTC; CDR3: CSGEASGGSEQFF
size: -; J: TRBJ2-2; D: TRBD1; length: 15; V: TRBV12-3/TRBV12-4; DNA: TGTGCCAGCAGTTTAAACAGGGGGTCACCGGGGGAGCTGTTTTTT; CDR3: CASSLNRGSPGELFF
size: few; J: TRBJ2-5; D: -; length: 16; V: TRBV18; DNA: TGTGCCAGCTCACCACGGGCAGAGAAAGCTATAAGGGACCAGTACTTC; CDR3: CASSPRAEKAIRDQYF
size: few; J: TRBJ1-1; D: TRBD1; length: 13; V: TRBV7-9; DNA: TGTGCCAGCAGCTCCGGCAGGGGGACTGAAGCTTTCTTT; CDR3: CASSSGRGTEAFF
size: few; J: TRBJ2-5; D: -; length: 15; V: TRBV9; DNA: TGTGCCAGCAGCGTATTGCCCGCTCACCAAGAGACCCAGTACTTC; CDR3: CASSVLPAHQETQYF
size: many; J: TRBJ1-1; D: -; length: 11; V: TRBV6-2/TRBV6-3; DNA: TGTGCCAGCAGTTACGGAAGGCTAGCTTTCTTT; CDR3: CASSYGRLAFF
size: -; J: TRBJ1-1; D: -; length: 13; V: TRBV29-1; DNA: TGCAGCGGGGCGTCCTTGGGGAACACTGAAGCTTTCTTT; CDR3: CSGASLGNTEAFF
size: few; J: TRBJ1-5; D: -; length: 13; V: TRBV7-2; DNA: TGTGCCAGCAGCGCGGAGTTGAATCAGCCCCAGCATTTT; CDR3: CASSAELNQPQHF
size: -; J: TRBJ2-7; D: -; length: 11; V: TRBV6-2/TRBV6-3; DNA: TGTGCCAGCGGGGGATTTTACGAGCAGTACTTC; CDR3: CASGGFYEQYF
size: many; J: TRBJ1-1; D: -; length: 15; V: TRBV7-2; DNA: TGTGCCAGCAGCTTAGCTGGGGCGATGAACACTGAAGCTTTCTTT; CDR3: CASSLAGAMNTEAFF
size: few; J: TRBJ2-7; D: -; length: 15; V: TRBV12-3/TRBV12-4; DNA: TGTGCCAGCAGTTCCCCGAACAGGGCTGGGTACGAGCAGTACTTC; CDR3: CASSSPNRAGYEQYF
size: few; J: TRBJ1-1; D: -; length: 12; V: TRBV29-1; DNA: TGCAGCATCCTCCACCGGGCCTCTGAAGCTTTCTTT; CDR3: CSILHRASEAFF
size: many; J: TRBJ2-3; D: -; length: 14; V: TRBV20-1; DNA: TGCAGTGCTAGAGATTTGGTAGTCACAGATACGCAGTATTTT; CDR3: CSARDLVVTDTQYF
size: -; J: TRBJ1-1; D: -; length: 13; V: TRBV30; DNA: TGTGCCGGGGAGGGGGGATCTGAGGTTGAAGCTTTCTTT; CDR3: CAGEGGSEVEAFF
size: many; J: TRBJ1-4; D: -; length: 15; V: TRBV20-1; DNA: TGCAGTGCTAGAGACCGGACAGTACCGAATGAAAAACTGTTTTTT; CDR3: CSARDRTVPNEKLFF
size: many; J: TRBJ2-3; D: TRBD2; length: 17; V: TRBV7-9; DNA: TGTGCCAGCAGCCCGACTAGCGGGGTAGCAAGCACAGATACGCAGTATTTT; CDR3: CASSPTSGVASTDTQYF
size: few; J: TRBJ1-2; D: TRBD1; length: 18; V: TRBV10-3; DNA: TGTGCCATCAGTCAATACACCGGGACAGGGAGGCGCGGCTATGGCTACACCTTC; CDR3: CAISQYTGTGRRGYGYTF
size: many; J: TRBJ1-2; D: -; length: 13; V: TRBV7-9; DNA: TGTGCCAGCAGCCGTTTCAGCGAATATGGCTACACCTTC; CDR3: CASSRFSEYGYTF
size: -; J: TRBJ2-7; D: -; length: 13; V: TRBV19; DNA: TGTGCCAGTAGTATAACTGGGTCCTACGAGCAGTACTTC; CDR3: CASSITGSYEQYF
size: -; J: TRBJ2-7; D: -; length: 16; V: TRBV5-1; DNA: TGCGCCAGCAGCCTCGCAGGGACGCCTGAGGCGGGCGAGCAGTACTTC; CDR3: CASSLAGTPEAGEQYF
size: once; J: TRBJ1-1; D: -; length: 11; V: TRBV28; DNA: TGTGCCAGCAGCCCTAGAGAGGGAGCTTTCTTT; CDR3: CASSPREGAFF
size: many; J: TRBJ1-5; D: -; length: 15; V: TRBV2; DNA: TGTGCCAGCAGTGGCATGGGGGGTTTGGATCAGCCCCAGCATTTT; CDR3: CASSGMGGLDQPQHF
size: many; J: TRBJ2-1; D: TRBD2; length: 16; V: TRBV28; DNA: TGTGCCAGCACTAGCGGGGGGGCCAGCTGGTACAATGAGCAGTTCTTC; CDR3: CASTSGGASWYNEQFF
size: many; J: TRBJ2-2; D: -; length: 14; V: TRBV6-1; DNA: TGTGCCAGCATTCCAGGTTCGAACACCGGGGAGCTGTTTTTT; CDR3: CASIPGSNTGELFF
size: -; J: TRBJ2-5; D: -; length: 10; V: TRBV29-1; DNA: TGCAGCGCCGTACAAGAGACCCAGTACTTC; CDR3: CSAVQETQYF
size: few; J: TRBJ2-6; D: -; length: 15; V: TRBV5-4; DNA: TGTGCCAGCAGCCAAGACTTCTCTGGGGCCAACGTCCTGACTTTC; CDR3: CASSQDFSGANVLTF
size: -; J: TRBJ1-1; D: -; length: 13; V: TRBV7-6; DNA: TGTGCCAGCAGGAAACAGATGAACACTGAAGCTTTCTTT; CDR3: CASRKQMNTEAFF
size: -; J: TRBJ2-7; D: -; length: 13; V: TRBV6-6; DNA: TGTGCCAGCAGTTACCGATGGACCTACGAGCAGTACTTC; CDR3: CASSYRWTYEQYF